The 16 T cell receptor beta chains reported below all come from one sample, sequenced in a study of identical twins. TCRdb reprocessed the 5' RACE reads via MiXCR and lists one record per CDR3 protein. This sample yields 1.5 million to 2 million distinct CDR3 sequences, of which about 32% are seen a single time; more than 0.25% belongs to the top ten. Sequenced input: cord blood. The receptors shown here come from a newborn girl in good health.

The rearrangement links TRBV11-2 to TRBJ2-1, with 7 bases identical to TRBD2. Germline V gene sequence: CDR1 SGHAT, CDR2 FQNNGV. V gave up 4 bases and J gave up 3 bases; unmatched junction bases: 9. The CDR3 is made up of 16 amino acids. The CDR3 loop reads CASSSIPLADYNEQFF. The CDR3 region has the DNA TGTGCCAGCAGCTCCATCCCCCTAGCGGACTACAATGAGCAGTTCTTC.

This clonotype was seen a single time. V is TRBV19 and J is TRBJ1-5; D is unclear. The germline CDR1 and CDR2 sequences are LNHDA and SQIVND (reference sequence). The CDR3 totals 13 residues. V was shortened by 0 bases and J by 6 bases, with 6 bases between the two germline ends. This CDR3 is CASSIDPSQPQHF. In DNA form, the CDR3 reads TGTGCCAGTAGTATAGATCCAAGTCAGCCCCAGCATTTT.

The sample holds a few counts of this clonotype. The CDR3 DNA reads as TGTGCCAGCAGTTTACGGTTAGCGGGACCCCACGAGCAGTACTTC. It codes for CASSLRLAGPHEQYF. V gene TRBV28 combines with J gene TRBJ2-7; 8 bases agree with TRBD2. Looked up from germline, CDR1 is MDHEN and CDR2 is SYDVKM. The CDR3 has 15 amino acids. Trimming removed 2 bases from V and 5 bases from J; junction bases left unmatched: 8.

This clonotype was counted at least ten times. The chain has TRBV5-1 and TRBJ2-3; D possibly corresponds to TRBD2 (5 bases). The V end lost 4 bases, the J end lost 6 bases, and 9 bases lay between the germline ends. The CDR3 contains 12 residues. The germline V gene encodes CDR1 SGHRS and CDR2 YFSETQ. In DNA form, the CDR3 reads TGCGCCAGCAGCCAGGACTTGGATACGCAGTATTTT. Translation gives CASSQDLDTQYF. The full variable domain, its missing parts supplied by reference TRBV5-1 and TRBJ2-3, is KAGVTQTPRYLIKTRGQQVTLSCSPISGHRSVSWYQQTPGQGLQFLFEYFSETQRNKGNFPGRFSGRQFSNSRSEMNVSTLELGDSALYLCASSQDLDTQYFGPGTRLTVL.

V usage is TRBV2 and J usage is TRBJ2-5; 14 bases match TRBD2. The germline V gene has CDR1 SNHLY and CDR2 FYNNEI. The CDR3 is made up of 15 amino acids. V dropped 6 bases and J dropped 4; count of bases not matched to a gene: 4. CDR3 loop: CASSSGLAGGETQYF. In DNA form, the CDR3 reads TGTGCCAGCAGCTCAGGACTAGCGGGGGGAGAGACCCAGTACTTC. Full variable domain (outside the CDR3, taken from reference TRBV2 and TRBJ2-5): EPEVTQTPSHQVTQMGQEVILRCVPISNHLYFYWYRQILGQKVEFLVSFYNNEISEKSEIFDDQFSVERPDGSNFTLKIRSTKLEDSAMYFCASSSGLAGGETQYFGPGTRLLVL.

J is TRBJ2-5 and V is TRBV27, with D perhaps matching TRBD1 or TRBD2 (5 bases each). Germline V gene data show CDR1 as MNHEY and CDR2 as SMNVEV (reference sequence). V lost 7 bases and J 11 bases, leaving 26 bases between the germline ends. The CDR3 covers 15 residues. CDR3: CASTTHGTQNNEQYF. Written as DNA, the CDR3 is TGTGCCAGCACCACACACGGGACCCAAAACAATGAGCAGTACTTC.

This clonotype has only a few counts. The gene calls are TRBV4-2 and TRBJ2-1; D may correspond to TRBD1 or TRBD2 (7 bases each). From germline, CDR1 is LGHNA and CDR2 YNFKEQ. The CDR3 runs 18 residues. Trimming removed 0 bases at V and 2 bases at J, with 17 bases between. The CDR3 DNA follows: TGTGCCAGCAGCCAAGAGACTCTCAGGGGGAGGGCCTACAATGAGCAGTTCTTC. Translated: CASSQETLRGRAYNEQFF.

In the case of this clonotype: The junction does not match germline at one end; this may be a read error. The CDR3: CAVRGDGQFYNEQFF. DNA for the CDR3: TGTGCCGTCAGAGGGGATGGCCAATTTTACAATGAGCAGTTCTTC. The genes are TRBV10-3 and TRBJ2-1; D could derive from TRBD1 or TRBD2 (5 bases each). Per the germline V gene, CDR1 is ENHRY and CDR2 is SYGVKD. This CDR3 has 15 residues.

Many counts were recorded for this clonotype. The chain uses TRBV5-1 and TRBJ1-5; TRBD1 agrees at 7 bases. Germline V lookup: CDR1 SGHRS, CDR2 YFSETQ. CDR3 length: 14 amino acids. Unmatched junction bases numbered 0, after V lost 1 base and J lost 2 bases. CDR3 DNA sequence: TGCGCCAGCAGCTTGACAGGGGGCAATCAGCCCCAGCATTTT. Translating it yields CASSLTGGNQPQHF.

The chain has TRBV3-1 and TRBJ2-3; no firm D call. The CDR3 covers 17 residues. The V end lost 0 bases, the J end lost 4 bases, and 17 bases lay between the germline ends. CDR1 is LGHDT, CDR2 YNNKEL, per germline (reference sequence). The CDR3 sequence: CASSQDLIEWTSDTQYF. CDR3 nucleotide sequence: TGTGCCAGCAGCCAAGATCTCATCGAATGGACCTCAGATACGCAGTATTTT.

The V and J genes are TRBV5-1 and TRBJ2-7; 9 bases line up with TRBD2. The length of the CDR3 is 16 residues. The germline CDR1 and CDR2 sequences are SGHRS and YFSETQ. The J segment lost 7 bases and the V segment lost 0 bases, leaving 11 bases of the junction unmatched. CDR3 loop: CASSLVAGGRYNEQYF. The DNA for the CDR3 is TGCGCCAGCAGCTTGGTTGCGGGAGGGAGGTACAATGAGCAGTACTTC.

The chain uses TRBV2 and TRBJ2-7; 7 nucleotides match TRBD2. Germline V gene lookup returns CDR1 SNHLY and CDR2 FYNNEI. With V trimmed by 0 bases and J by 3 bases, 5 bases remained unmatched. There are 15 residues in the CDR3. Here the CDR3 DNA reads TGTGCCAGCAGTGAAGCTCCTAGCGGCTACTACGAGCAGTACTTC. It encodes CASSEAPSGYYEQYF. Supplemented by reference TRBV2 and TRBJ2-7, the full variable domain reads EPEVTQTPSHQVTQMGQEVILRCVPISNHLYFYWYRQILGQKVEFLVSFYNNEISEKSEIFDDQFSVERPDGSNFTLKIRSTKLEDSAMYFCASSEAPSGYYEQYFGPGTRLTVT.

The CDR3 here is CASSPGAGRGTDTQYF. CDR3 coding DNA: TGTGCCAGCAGCCCTGGGGCGGGAAGAGGCACAGATACGCAGTATTTT. The chain combines TRBV21-1 with TRBJ2-3; whether TRBD1, the table's D call, matches the DNA was not checked. TRBV21-1 is deemed a pseudogene. CDR3 length equals 16 residues.

The genes are TRBV27 and TRBJ1-5; no reliable D call. The germline V gene encodes CDR1 MNHEY and CDR2 SMNVEV (reference sequence). V lost 0 bases and J lost 3, with 6 bases in between. The CDR3 has 14 amino acids. CDR3 DNA: TGTGCCAGCAGTTTATCACAGTACAATCAGCCCCAGCATTTT. The encoded protein is CASSLSQYNQPQHF.

In this sample, this clonotype turned up a few times. V gene TRBV4-2 combines with J gene TRBJ1-6; no definite D call. This CDR3 region has 15 residues. Germline CDR1 reads LGHNA; CDR2 reads YNFKEQ. Trimming took 0 bases from V and 3 from J, leaving 6 bases between them. CDR3 loop: CASSQEEIYNSPLHF. The CDR3, as DNA: TGTGCCAGCAGCCAAGAAGAAATCTATAATTCACCCCTCCACTTT.

This clonotype has only a few counts. The V and J genes are TRBV5-1 and TRBJ2-7; the match to TRBD1 covers 8 bases. With V trimmed by 3 bases and J by 4 bases, 6 bases remained unmatched. The V gene's germline CDR1 is SGHRS and CDR2 YFSETQ. The CDR3 loop spans 14 amino acids. The chain's CDR3 is CASSYRDRIYEQYF. CDR3 in DNA: TGCGCCAGCAGCTACCGGGACAGGATATACGAGCAGTACTTC.